The TCR beta chain described here comes from a study of OX40 agonist ivuxolimab in advanced cancers. Describing the broader study: Ivuxolimab, which targeted the costimulatory receptor OX40 (CD134), was an agonistic, fully human IgG2 monoclonal antibody. In the dose-escalation cohort, 82.7% of patients were male, and the mean age was around 60 years, with a range of about 23 to 85. The purpose of peripheral TCRbeta sequencing was to test whether ivuxolimab changed TCR sequence diversity and led to clonal T-cell expansion. Intravenous ivuxolimab was administered to patients every 2 weeks at six dose levels: 0.01, 0.1, 0.3, 1.5, 3 and 10 mg/kg. Prior anti-PD-1, anti-PD-L1 or anti-CTLA-4 therapy was permitted, and 40% to 50% of dose-escalation patients had received checkpoint inhibitors. Of the roughly 53 patients in dose escalation, about 20 had hepatocellular carcinoma, about 15 had melanoma, 9 had renal cell carcinoma and 9 had head and neck cancer. The paper reports the monotherapy dose-escalation portion (N ≈ 50 patients) of the phase I ivuxolimab trial. Partial responses occurred in three dose-escalation patients, of whom one had hepatocellular carcinoma and two had cutaneous melanoma.

Points the paper makes about the study in general: The antigen specificity of the clonally expanded peripheral T cells was not determined. In the 0.1-3.0 mg/kg groups, partial responders were among the patients with the lowest normalized peripheral clonal expansion, particularly in CD8+ T cells. After ivuxolimab, more expanded clones were found on average in CD8+ T cells than in CD4+ T cells. Low levels of normalized T-cell clonal expansion were also shown by some nonresponding patients. Clonal expansion of both CD4+ and CD8+ blood T cells was observed from baseline to week 6 at doses 0.1 to 3.0 mg/kg.

A word on this clone: Its antigen has not been determined. There are no base qualities to consult, and no much larger clone falls within one base.

Genomic DNA was isolated from the sorted cells so that the TCRbeta CDR3 region could be sequenced. The immunoSEQ Assay was used for sequencing of TCRbeta CDR3 regions. TCRdb mirrors the immuneACCESS table, restricted to in-frame sequences. Some clones are absent from its copies; in checked studies, under half trace to an unresolved V gene, and the reason for the others is unknown. In this sample the table shows tens of thousands of clones, 83% of which occur a single time. In total, the top ten clones hold 10% to 15% of the sample. Including cysteine and phenylalanine, the CDR3 has 12 amino acids. The only DNA kept is the CDR3, 36 bases in frame from the first base. CDR1 and CDR2 are drawn from the germline V gene: KGHSH, LQKENI. V and J are truncated by 4 bases and 3 bases respectively, leaving an intervening sequence of 6 bases. The trial excluded patients who had a history of autoimmune disease or who were on systemic immunosuppression. In every dose cohort, peripheral blood was drawn for TCR sequencing at baseline, cycle 4 day 1, and cycle 7 day 1. Samples came from an open-label, multicenter, first-in-human phase I dose-escalation trial of ivuxolimab. Adults with locally advanced or metastatic melanoma, renal cell carcinoma, hepatocellular carcinoma or head and neck squamous cell carcinoma were enrolled in the trial. Before TCR sequencing, CD4+ T cells and CD8+ T cells were sorted from peripheral blood as separate populations.

The sequence is built from TRBV18 and TRBJ1-1; no D gene call is confident. This specimen was CD4+ or CD8+ T cells sorted from blood, taken in a trial of the OX40 agonist ivuxolimab. This TCR was sampled from an adult with an advanced solid tumor such as melanoma, head and neck, liver or kidney cancer. The DNA sequence follows: TGTGCCAGCTCACTTATCGACACTGAAGCTTTCTTT. Protein translation: CASSLIDTEAFF.